This T cell receptor beta chain came from a study of human T cells and chemical hapten exposure. Turning to the study itself: Diphenylcyclopropenone, dosed weekly to the scalp, was given to patients throughout the roughly 24-week study.

MiXCR, applied by TCRdb to the RACE reads, yields one record per CDR3 protein. Counted here are fewer than 300,000 distinct CDR3 sequences, around 7.7% occurring once; the ten biggest clones make up around 1.2%. Indicated time point: pre-sensitization, week 0. Treatment meaning: therapeutic diphenylcyclopropenone sensitization with weekly scalp DPC. Whole-study findings and limits: No change in TCRs above 1 in 1000 frequency was produced by DPC sensitization. Large CDR3 similarity clusters arose significantly more often from expanded TCRs than from controls.

Germline assignment: CDR1 MNHEY and CDR2 SVGEGT. The V and J ends lost 6 bases and 0 bases respectively, with 27 bases between them. The CDR3 contains 20 residues. Ten or more counts support this clonotype. What it binds is not known. The receptor comes from a man younger than 35 with alopecia areata. Some clones in this sample may be carry-over from other donors' samples. The chain is built from TRBV6-2 or TRBV6-3 and TRBJ1-3, with no clear D. The sequences come from whole blood, collected in connection with sensitization to the hapten diphenylcyclopropenone (DPC). The CDR3 nucleotides read TGTGCCAGCAGCCGTCGTCCCACCTTCCTTGGACGGGACTCTGGAAACACCATATATTTT. This gives the protein CASSRRPTFLGRDSGNTIYF.